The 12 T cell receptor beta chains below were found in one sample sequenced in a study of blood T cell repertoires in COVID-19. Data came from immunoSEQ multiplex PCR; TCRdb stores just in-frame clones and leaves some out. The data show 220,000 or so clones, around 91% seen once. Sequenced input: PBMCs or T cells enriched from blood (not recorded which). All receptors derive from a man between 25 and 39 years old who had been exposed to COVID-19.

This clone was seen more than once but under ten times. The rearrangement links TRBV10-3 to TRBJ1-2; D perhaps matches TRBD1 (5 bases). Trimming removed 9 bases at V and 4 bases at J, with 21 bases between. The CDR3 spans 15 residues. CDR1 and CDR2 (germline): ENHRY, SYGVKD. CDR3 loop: CAILIGPRGTYGYTF. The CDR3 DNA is TGTGCCATTCTTATAGGGCCCCGGGGGACCTATGGCTACACCTTC.

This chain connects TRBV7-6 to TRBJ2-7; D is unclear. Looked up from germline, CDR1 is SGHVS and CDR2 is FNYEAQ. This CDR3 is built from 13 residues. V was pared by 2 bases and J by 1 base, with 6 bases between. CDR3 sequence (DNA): TGTGCCAGCAGCTTAAGTACTTCCTACGAGCAGTACTTC. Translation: CASSLSTSYEQYF. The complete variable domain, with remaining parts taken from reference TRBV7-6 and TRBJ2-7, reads GAGVSQSPRYKVTKRGQDVALRCDPISGHVSLYWYRQALGQGPEFLTYFNYEAQQDKSGLPNDRFSAERPEGSISTLTIQRTEQRDSAMYRCASSLSTSYEQYFGPGTRLTVT.

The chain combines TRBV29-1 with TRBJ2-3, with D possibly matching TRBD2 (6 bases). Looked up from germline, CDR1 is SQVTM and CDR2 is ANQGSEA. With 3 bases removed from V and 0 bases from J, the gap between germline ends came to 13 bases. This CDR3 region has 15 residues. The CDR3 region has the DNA TGCAGCGTTGACAAACTCCGGGAGAGCACAGATACGCAGTATTTT. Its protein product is CSVDKLRESTDTQYF.

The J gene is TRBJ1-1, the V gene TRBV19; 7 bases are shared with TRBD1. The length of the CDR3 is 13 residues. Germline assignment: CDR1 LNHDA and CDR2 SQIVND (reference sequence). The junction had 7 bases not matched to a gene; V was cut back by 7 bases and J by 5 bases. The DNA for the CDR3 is TGTGCCAGTACGTCCAGGGGGGATACTGAAGCTTTCTTT. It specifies CASTSRGDTEAFF.

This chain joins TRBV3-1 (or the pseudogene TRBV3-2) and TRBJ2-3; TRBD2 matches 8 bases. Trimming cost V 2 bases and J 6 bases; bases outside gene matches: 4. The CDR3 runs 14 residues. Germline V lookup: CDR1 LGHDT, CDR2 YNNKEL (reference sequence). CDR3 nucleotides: TGTGCCAGCAGCCAACGGGGGGGTGAGGATACGCAGTATTTT. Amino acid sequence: CASSQRGGEDTQYF.

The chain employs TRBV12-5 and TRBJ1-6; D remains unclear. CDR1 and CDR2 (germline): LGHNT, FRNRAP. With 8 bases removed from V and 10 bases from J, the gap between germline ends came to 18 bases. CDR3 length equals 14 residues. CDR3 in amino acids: CASSTPRYGSPLHF. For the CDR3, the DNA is TGTGCTAGTTCCACTCCGAGGTATGGATCACCCCTCCACTTT.

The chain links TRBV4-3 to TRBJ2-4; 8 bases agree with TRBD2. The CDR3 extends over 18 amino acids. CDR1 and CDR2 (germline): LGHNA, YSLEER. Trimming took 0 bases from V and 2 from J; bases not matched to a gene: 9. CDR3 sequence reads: CASSQDFRRGAPKNIQYF. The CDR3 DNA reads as TGCGCCAGCAGCCAAGATTTTCGGCGGGGGGCCCCCAAAAACATTCAGTACTTC.

The CDR3 region is CASSPGTGSYQETQYF. The CDR3 nucleotides read TGTGCCAGCTCACCAGGGACAGGATCATACCAAGAGACCCAGTACTTC. The chain has TRBV18 and TRBJ2-5; 8 positions match TRBD1. The CDR3 runs to 16 residues. After removal of 2 bases from V and 0 bases from J, the junction contained 5 bases not matched to a gene. Germline CDR1 reads KGHSH; CDR2 reads LQKENI.

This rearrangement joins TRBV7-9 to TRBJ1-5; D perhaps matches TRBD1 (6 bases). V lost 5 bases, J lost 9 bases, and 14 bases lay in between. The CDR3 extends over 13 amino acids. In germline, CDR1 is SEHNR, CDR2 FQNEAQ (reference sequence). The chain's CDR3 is CASSRTLDRPQHF. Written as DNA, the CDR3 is TGTGCCAGCAGCCGTACTTTGGACAGGCCCCAGCATTTT.

The CDR3 DNA follows: TGCGCCAGCAGCTTATCAGGGTATAGCAATCAGCCCCAGCATTTT. Residues: CASSLSGYSNQPQHF. The chain carries TRBV5-1 and TRBJ1-5; tentative D call: TRBD1 (5 bases). Germline values: CDR1 SGHRS, CDR2 YFSETQ. Trimming pared 2 bases from V and 0 bases from J, leaving 9 bases between. This CDR3 has 15 amino acids.

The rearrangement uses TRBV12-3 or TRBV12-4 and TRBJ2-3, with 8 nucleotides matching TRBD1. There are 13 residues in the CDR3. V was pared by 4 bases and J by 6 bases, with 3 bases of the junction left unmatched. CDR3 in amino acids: CASSWTGRDTQYF. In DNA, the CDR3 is TGTGCCAGCAGTTGGACAGGGAGGGATACGCAGTATTTT.

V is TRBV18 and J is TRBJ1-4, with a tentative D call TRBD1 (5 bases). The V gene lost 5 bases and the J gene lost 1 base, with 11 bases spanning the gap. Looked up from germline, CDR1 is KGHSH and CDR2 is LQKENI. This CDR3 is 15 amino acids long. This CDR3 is CASSSRQRTNEKLFF. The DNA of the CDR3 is TGTGCCAGCTCATCGAGACAGCGAACTAATGAAAAACTGTTTTTT.